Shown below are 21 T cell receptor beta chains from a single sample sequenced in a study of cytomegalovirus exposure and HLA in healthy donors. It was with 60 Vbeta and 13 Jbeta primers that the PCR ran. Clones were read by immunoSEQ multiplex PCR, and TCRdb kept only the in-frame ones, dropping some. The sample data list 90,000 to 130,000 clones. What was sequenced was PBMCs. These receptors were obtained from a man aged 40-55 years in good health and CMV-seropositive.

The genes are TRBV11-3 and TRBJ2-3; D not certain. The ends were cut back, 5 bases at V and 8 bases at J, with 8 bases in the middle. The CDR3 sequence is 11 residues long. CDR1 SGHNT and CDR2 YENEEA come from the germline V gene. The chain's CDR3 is CASSTGGTQYF. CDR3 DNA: TGTGCCAGCAGCACTGGTGGTACGCAGTATTTT.

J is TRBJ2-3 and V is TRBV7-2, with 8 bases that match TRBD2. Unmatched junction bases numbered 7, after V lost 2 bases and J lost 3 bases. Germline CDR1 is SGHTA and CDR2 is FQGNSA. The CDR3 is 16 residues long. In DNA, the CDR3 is TGTGCCAGCAGCTTAACTAGCGGACGGGGGACAGATACGCAGTATTTT. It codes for CASSLTSGRGTDTQYF.

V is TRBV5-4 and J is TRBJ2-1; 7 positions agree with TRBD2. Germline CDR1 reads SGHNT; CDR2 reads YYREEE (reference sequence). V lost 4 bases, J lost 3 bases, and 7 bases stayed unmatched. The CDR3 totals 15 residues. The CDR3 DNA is TGTGCCAGCAGCCACCGGGACTATCACTACAATGAGCAGTTCTTC. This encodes CASSHRDYHYNEQFF. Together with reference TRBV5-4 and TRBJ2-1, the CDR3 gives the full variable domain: ETGVTQSPTHLIKTRGQQVTLRCSSQSGHNTVSWYQQALGQGPQFIFQYYREEENGRGNFPPRFSGLQFPNYSSELNVNALELDDSALYLCASSHRDYHYNEQFFGPGTRLTVL.

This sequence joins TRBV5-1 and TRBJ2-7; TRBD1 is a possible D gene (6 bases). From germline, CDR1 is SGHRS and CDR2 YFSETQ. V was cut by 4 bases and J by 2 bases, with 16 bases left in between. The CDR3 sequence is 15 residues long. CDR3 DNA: TGCGCCAGCAGCCGAGAGGACAGAACCACCTACGAGCAGTACTTC. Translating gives CASSREDRTTYEQYF.

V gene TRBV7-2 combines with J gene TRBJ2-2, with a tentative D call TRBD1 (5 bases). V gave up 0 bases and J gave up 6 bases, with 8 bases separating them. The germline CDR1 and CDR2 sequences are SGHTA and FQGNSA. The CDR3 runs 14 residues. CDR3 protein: CASSLAVGPGELFF. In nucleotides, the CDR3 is TGTGCCAGCAGCTTAGCAGTGGGGCCCGGGGAGCTGTTTTTT.

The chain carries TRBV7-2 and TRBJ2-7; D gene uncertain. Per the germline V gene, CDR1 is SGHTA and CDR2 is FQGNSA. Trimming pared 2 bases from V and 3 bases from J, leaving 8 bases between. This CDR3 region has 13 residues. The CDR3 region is CASSLQLSYEQYF. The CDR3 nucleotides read TGTGCCAGCAGCTTACAACTAAGCTACGAGCAGTACTTC.

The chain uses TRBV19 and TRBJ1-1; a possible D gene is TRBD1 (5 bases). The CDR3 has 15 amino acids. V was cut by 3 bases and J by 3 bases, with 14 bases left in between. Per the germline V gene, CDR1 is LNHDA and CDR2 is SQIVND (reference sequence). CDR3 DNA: TGTGCCAGTAGTATCAATTTCAGGGCGGACACTGAAGCTTTCTTT. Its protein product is CASSINFRADTEAFF. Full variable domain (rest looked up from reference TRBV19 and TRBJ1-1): DGGITQSPKYLFRKEGQNVTLSCEQNLNHDAMYWYRQDPGQGLRLIYYSQIVNDFQKGDIAEGYSVSREKKESFPLTVTSAQKNPTAFYLCASSINFRADTEAFFGQGTRLTVV.

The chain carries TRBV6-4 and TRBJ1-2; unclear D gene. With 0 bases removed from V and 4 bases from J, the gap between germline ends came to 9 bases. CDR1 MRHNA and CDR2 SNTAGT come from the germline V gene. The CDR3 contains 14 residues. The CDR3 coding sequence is TGTGCCAGCAGTGACTCGGGCAGTGGCTATGGCTACACCTTC. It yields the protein CASSDSGSGYGYTF.

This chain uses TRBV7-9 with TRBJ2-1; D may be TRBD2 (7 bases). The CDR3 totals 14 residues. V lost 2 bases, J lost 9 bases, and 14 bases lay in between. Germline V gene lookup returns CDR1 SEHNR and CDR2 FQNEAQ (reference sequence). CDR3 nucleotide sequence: TGTGCCAGCAGCTTAATGGGAGGGGGAGGTGAGCAGTTCTTC. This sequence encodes CASSLMGGGGEQFF.

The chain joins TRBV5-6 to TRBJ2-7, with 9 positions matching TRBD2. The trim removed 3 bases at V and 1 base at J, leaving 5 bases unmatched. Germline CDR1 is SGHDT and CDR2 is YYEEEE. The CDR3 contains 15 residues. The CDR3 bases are TGTGCCAGCAGCTCACTGACTAGCGGATCCTACGAGCAGTACTTC. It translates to CASSSLTSGSYEQYF.

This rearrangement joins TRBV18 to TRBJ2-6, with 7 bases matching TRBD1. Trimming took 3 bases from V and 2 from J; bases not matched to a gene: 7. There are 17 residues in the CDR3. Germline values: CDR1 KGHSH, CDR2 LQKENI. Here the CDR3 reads CASSPSRGLTGANVLTF. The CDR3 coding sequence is TGTGCCAGCTCACCCTCCAGGGGGTTAACTGGGGCCAACGTCCTGACTTTC. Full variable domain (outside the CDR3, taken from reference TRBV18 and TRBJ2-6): NAGVMQNPRHLVRRRGQEARLRCSPMKGHSHVYWYRQLPEEGLKFMVYLQKENIIDESGMPKERFSAEFPKEGPSILRIQQVVRGDSAAYFCASSPSRGLTGANVLTFGAGSRLTVL.

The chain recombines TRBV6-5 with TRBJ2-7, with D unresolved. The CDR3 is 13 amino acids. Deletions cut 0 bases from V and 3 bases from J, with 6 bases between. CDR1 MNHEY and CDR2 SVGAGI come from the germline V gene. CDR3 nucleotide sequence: TGTGCCAGCAGTTACTCGGCATTCTACGAGCAGTACTTC. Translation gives CASSYSAFYEQYF.

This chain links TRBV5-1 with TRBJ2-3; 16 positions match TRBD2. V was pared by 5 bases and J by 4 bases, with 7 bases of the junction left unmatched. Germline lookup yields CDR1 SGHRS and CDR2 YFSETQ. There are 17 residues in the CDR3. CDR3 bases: TGCGCCAGCAGGCCGGGACTAGCGGGAGGGCCTGCAGATACGCAGTATTTT. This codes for CASRPGLAGGPADTQYF.

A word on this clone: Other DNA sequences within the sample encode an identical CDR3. The CDR3 DNA is TGTGCCAGCTCCCTACAGGGGAATACTGAAGCTTTCTTT. It translates to CASSLQGNTEAFF. This sequence joins TRBV18 and TRBJ1-1; 7 bases are shared with TRBD1. The CDR3 contains 13 residues. Germline CDR1 KGHSH, CDR2 LQKENI. V dropped 6 bases and J dropped 5; count of bases not matched to a gene: 6. Based on the CDR3 plus reference TRBV18 and TRBJ1-1, the full variable domain is NAGVMQNPRHLVRRRGQEARLRCSPMKGHSHVYWYRQLPEEGLKFMVYLQKENIIDESGMPKERFSAEFPKEGPSILRIQQVVRGDSAAYFCASSLQGNTEAFFGQGTRLTVV.

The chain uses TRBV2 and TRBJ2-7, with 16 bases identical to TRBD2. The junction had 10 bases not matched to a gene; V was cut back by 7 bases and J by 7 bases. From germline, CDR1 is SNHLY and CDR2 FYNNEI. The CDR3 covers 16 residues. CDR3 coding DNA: TGTGCCAGCAACCCGGGACTAGCGGGAGGGCCGCGTGAGCAGTACTTC. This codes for CASNPGLAGGPREQYF.

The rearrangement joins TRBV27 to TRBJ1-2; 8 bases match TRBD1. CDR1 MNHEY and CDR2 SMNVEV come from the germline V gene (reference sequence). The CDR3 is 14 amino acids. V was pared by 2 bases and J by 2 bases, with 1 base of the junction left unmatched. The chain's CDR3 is CASSLRTGNYGYTF. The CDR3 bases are TGTGCCAGCAGTTTAAGGACAGGGAACTATGGCTACACCTTC.

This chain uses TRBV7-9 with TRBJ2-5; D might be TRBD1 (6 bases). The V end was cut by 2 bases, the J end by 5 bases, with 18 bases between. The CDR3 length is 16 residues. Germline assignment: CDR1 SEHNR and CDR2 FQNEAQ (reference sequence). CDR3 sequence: CASSLPRDTVSETQYF. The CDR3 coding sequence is TGTGCCAGCAGCTTACCCCGGGACACAGTCTCGGAGACCCAGTACTTC. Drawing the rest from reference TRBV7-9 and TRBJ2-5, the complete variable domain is DTGVSQNPRHKITKRGQNVTFRCDPISEHNRLYWYRQTLGQGPEFLTYFQNEAQLEKSRLLSDRFSAERPKGSFSTLEIQRTEQGDSAMYLCASSLPRDTVSETQYFGPGTRLLVL.

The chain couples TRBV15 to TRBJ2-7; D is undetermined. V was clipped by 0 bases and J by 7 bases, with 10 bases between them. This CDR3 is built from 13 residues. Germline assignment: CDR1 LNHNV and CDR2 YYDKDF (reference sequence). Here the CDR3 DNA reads TGTGCCACCAGCAGAGAAGGTGAGGAAGAGCAGTACTTC. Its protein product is CATSREGEEEQYF. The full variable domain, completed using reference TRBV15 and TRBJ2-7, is DAMVIQNPRYQVTQFGKPVTLSCSQTLNHNVMYWYQQKSSQAPKLLFHYYDKDFNNEADTPDNFQSRRPNTSFCFLDIRSPGLGDTAMYLCATSREGEEEQYFGPGTRLTVT.

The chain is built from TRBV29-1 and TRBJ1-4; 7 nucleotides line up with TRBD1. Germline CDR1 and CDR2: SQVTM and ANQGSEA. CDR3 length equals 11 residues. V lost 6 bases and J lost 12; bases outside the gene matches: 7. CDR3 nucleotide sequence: TGCAGCGTAACCCATACAGGGGAACTGTTTTTT. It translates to CSVTHTGELFF.

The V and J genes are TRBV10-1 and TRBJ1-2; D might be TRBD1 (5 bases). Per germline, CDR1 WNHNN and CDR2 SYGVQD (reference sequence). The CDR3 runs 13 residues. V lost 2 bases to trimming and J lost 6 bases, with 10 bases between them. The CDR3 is CASSETPGNGYTF. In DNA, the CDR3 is TGCGCCAGCAGTGAGACTCCAGGGAATGGCTACACCTTC.

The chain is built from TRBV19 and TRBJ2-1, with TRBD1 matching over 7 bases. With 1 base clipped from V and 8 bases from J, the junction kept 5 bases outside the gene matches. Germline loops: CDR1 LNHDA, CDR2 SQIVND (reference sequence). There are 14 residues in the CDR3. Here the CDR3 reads CASSIVKGADEQFF. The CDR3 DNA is TGTGCCAGTAGTATAGTGAAGGGGGCTGATGAGCAGTTCTTC. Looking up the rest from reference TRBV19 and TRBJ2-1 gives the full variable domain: DGGITQSPKYLFRKEGQNVTLSCEQNLNHDAMYWYRQDPGQGLRLIYYSQIVNDFQKGDIAEGYSVSREKKESFPLTVTSAQKNPTAFYLCASSIVKGADEQFFGPGTRLTVL.